This T cell receptor (beta chain) is drawn from a study of cytomegalovirus exposure and HLA in healthy donors. On this clone: Its cognate antigen is unknown.

CDR3 length equals 17 residues. Germline V gives CDR1 SGHAT, CDR2 FQNNGV. V shed 5 bases, J shed 4 bases, and the junction held 15 bases outside the gene matches. Findings and limits, study-wide: Within an earlier analysis, most TCR beta V segments proved productive either about 87% or about 30% of the time. Most TCR sequences were rare, but some public TCRs occurred in many donors.

PCR amplification relied on 60 Vbeta primers (plus 13 Jbeta primers). In the study's own analysis: The count from a later analysis was 70 million to 85 million unique TCR beta chains, some 12 million of them shared. Clones were read by immunoSEQ multiplex PCR, and TCRdb kept only the in-frame ones, dropping some. V and J calls and clone size are those listed in that table; D and trimming were worked out from the DNA. This sample has 65,000 to 100,000 clones, with roughly 74% found just once. Sequencing was done on a sample of PBMCs. The source of this sequence is a man aged 40-49 years in good health and CMV-seronegative. The rearrangement uses TRBV11-2 and TRBJ2-5; TRBD2 matches 8 bases. The CDR3 coding sequence is TGTGCCAGCAGCCCGGGACTAGGAGGGCGCCTCGGAGAGACCCAGTACTTC. Translated, it gives CASSPGLGGRLGETQYF.